This TCR beta chain was recovered during a study of cytomegalovirus exposure and HLA in healthy donors. Study-level findings and limits: CMV antigen specificity of a few CMV-associated chains was confirmed in vitro. Rarity characterized most TCR sequences, yet some public TCRs appeared in many donors.

Both 60 Vbeta primers and 13 Jbeta primers went into the PCR. TCRdb's table, derived via immunoSEQ multiplex PCR, lists solely in-frame clones and lacks some. The sample has about 180,000 clones, around four fifths seen once. This clone was observed once. Its antigen remains unknown. Healthy bone marrow donors made up the cohort. The CDR3 is 20 amino acids. V lost 0 bases and J lost 1, with 24 bases in between. Germline V lookup: CDR1 SGHDN, CDR2 FVKESK. Sequencing was carried out using PBMCs. V gene TRBV14 combines with J gene TRBJ2-5; D is possibly TRBD2 (6 bases). This receptor was taken from a woman in her fifties or sixties in good health and CMV-seropositive. The CDR3 DNA reads as TGTGCCAGCAGCCAAGATGGATTAGTTCGGCTAGCGATGTTCCAAGAGACCCAGTACTTC. This gives the protein CASSQDGLVRLAMFQETQYF. Complete variable domain (other parts from reference TRBV14 and TRBJ2-5): EAGVTQFPSHSVIEKGQTVTLRCDPISGHDNLYWYRRVMGKEIKFLLHFVKESKQDESGMPNNRFLAERTGGTYSTLKVQPAELEDSGVYFCASSQDGLVRLAMFQETQYFGPGTRLLVL.